Listed here are 9 T cell receptor beta chains from one sample, sequenced in a study of blood T cells in healthy people across ages. A second PCR, run for about 7 to 11 cycles, used a sample-barcoded 5' primer plus a J-beta primer mix. Each CDR3 protein is one row after TCRdb ran MiXCR on the 5' RACE reads. The repertoire holds some 760,000 distinct CDR3 sequences, 20% to 25% seen once, with 3% to 4.5% in the top ten. These data are also associated with another study on T cells of mothers and their children.

Material for sequencing was blood. These receptors originate from a boy between 5 and 17 years old in good health.

This clonotype was counted a few times. The rearrangement links TRBV6-2 or TRBV6-3 to TRBJ2-2, with TRBD2 matching 7 bases. The CDR3 runs 15 residues. With V trimmed by 5 bases and J by 6 bases, 9 bases remained unmatched. Looked up from germline, CDR1 is MNHEY and CDR2 is SVGEGT. CDR3 coding DNA: TGTGCCAGCAGTGACGAGCGGGAAAACGCCGGGGAGCTGTTTTTT. Amino acids: CASSDERENAGELFF.

A few counts support this clonotype. The chain couples TRBV9 to TRBJ2-7; 7 bases agree with TRBD2. The CDR3 totals 15 residues. Germline V gene lookup returns CDR1 SGDLS and CDR2 YYNGEE. V was clipped by 0 bases and J by 5 bases; unmatched bases: 8. This CDR3 reads CASSVAGGSFDEQYF. CDR3 nucleotides: TGTGCCAGCAGCGTAGCTGGCGGGAGTTTCGACGAGCAGTACTTC.

J is TRBJ1-5 and V is TRBV25-1; 7 bases line up with TRBD1. Germline loops: CDR1 MGHDK, CDR2 SYGVNS. The junction had 6 bases not matched to a gene; V was cut back by 6 bases and J by 4 bases. CDR3 length: 14 amino acids. The CDR3 region is CASSTTGSNQPQHF. For the CDR3, the DNA is TGTGCCAGCAGCACGACAGGGTCGAATCAGCCCCAGCATTTT.

The rearrangement uses TRBV6-5 and TRBJ2-1, with 11 bases aligning to TRBD2. V lost 6 bases, J lost 4 bases, and 5 bases stayed unmatched. Germline V gives CDR1 MNHEY, CDR2 SVGAGI. The CDR3 runs to 15 residues. CDR3 sequence reads: CASRGLADLYNEQFF. The CDR3 DNA sequence: TGTGCCAGCAGGGGACTAGCGGACCTATACAATGAGCAGTTCTTC.

A few counts support this clonotype. The V and J genes are TRBV7-2 and TRBJ1-5; D not resolved. Per the germline V gene, CDR1 is SGHTA and CDR2 is FQGNSA. CDR3 length: 16 amino acids. V was clipped by 1 base and J by 6 bases, with 16 bases between them. CDR3 amino acids: CASSLGSRRAAQPQHF. The CDR3 coding sequence is TGTGCCAGCAGCTTAGGTAGTCGTAGGGCTGCTCAGCCCCAGCATTTT.

This rearrangement joins TRBV19 to TRBJ2-3; 8 nucleotides line up with TRBD2. The CDR3 consists of 15 residues. V gave up 5 bases and J gave up 9 bases; unmatched junction bases: 13. The germline V gene has CDR1 LNHDA and CDR2 SQIVND (reference sequence). CDR3 bases: TGTGCCAGTAGTCCTGGACTAGCTTTGGGAGGAACGCAGTATTTT. This sequence encodes CASSPGLALGGTQYF.

This clonotype showed up just a few times. The chain is built from TRBV10-3 and TRBJ1-2; no reliable D call. The CDR3 is made up of 13 amino acids. Germline lookup yields CDR1 ENHRY and CDR2 SYGVKD. The V end was cut by 6 bases, the J end by 4 bases, with 12 bases between. CDR3 sequence: CAIRGNASYGYTF. The DNA of the CDR3 is TGTGCCATCAGGGGAAATGCTAGCTATGGCTACACCTTC.

This chain uses TRBV6-5 with TRBJ2-5, with TRBD2 identical over 8 bases. In germline, CDR1 is MNHEY, CDR2 SVGAGI. V lost 5 bases, J lost 4 bases, and 6 bases stayed unmatched. There are 14 residues in the CDR3. The CDR3 reads CASSMTSAIETQYF. The CDR3 nucleotides are TGTGCCAGCAGTATGACTAGCGCGATAGAGACCCAGTACTTC.

The chain joins TRBV7-2 to TRBJ1-5, with D possibly TRBD1 on 5 matching bases. V lost 2 bases and J lost 3, with 11 bases in between. CDR3 size: 15 residues. CDR1 and CDR2 from the germline V gene are SGHTA and FQGNSA. CDR3 DNA: TGTGCCAGCAGCTTAAGCAGGGAATTCAATCAGCCCCAGCATTTT. This encodes CASSLSREFNQPQHF.